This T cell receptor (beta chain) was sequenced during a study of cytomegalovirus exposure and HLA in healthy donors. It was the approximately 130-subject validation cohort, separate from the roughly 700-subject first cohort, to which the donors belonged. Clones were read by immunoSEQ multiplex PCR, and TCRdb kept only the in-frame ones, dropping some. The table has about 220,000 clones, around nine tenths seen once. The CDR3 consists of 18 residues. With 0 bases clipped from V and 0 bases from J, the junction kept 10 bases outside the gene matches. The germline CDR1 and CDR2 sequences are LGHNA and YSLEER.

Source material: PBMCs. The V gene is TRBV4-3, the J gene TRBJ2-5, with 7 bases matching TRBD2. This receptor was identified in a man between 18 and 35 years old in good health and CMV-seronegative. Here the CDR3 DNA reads TGCGCCAGCAGCCAAGATTTGGGGAGGGTTTCGTACCAAGAGACCCAGTACTTC. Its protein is CASSQDLGRVSYQETQYF.